The 3 T cell receptor beta chains below all came from one sample that was sequenced in a study of OX40 agonist ivuxolimab in advanced cancers. Generated by immunoSEQ multiplex PCR, the TCRdb table keeps only in-frame clones and is missing some. The table records 78,000 or so clones, approximately 90% of them present only once. Sequences were derived from CD4+ or CD8+ T cells sorted from blood, sampled in a trial of the OX40 agonist ivuxolimab. The origin of the receptors is an adult with an advanced solid tumor such as melanoma, head and neck, liver or kidney cancer.

The chain has TRBV7-8 and TRBJ2-7; 7 bases fit TRBD1. Germline V lookup: CDR1 SGHVS, CDR2 FQNEAQ. The J segment lost 2 bases and the V segment lost 4 bases, leaving 11 bases of the junction unmatched. The CDR3 spans 16 residues. The CDR3 region is CASSSGKQGFPYEQYF. DNA for the CDR3: TGTGCCAGCAGCTCAGGGAAACAGGGGTTTCCCTACGAGCAGTACTTC.

The chain couples TRBV13 to TRBJ2-3, with TRBD2 matching 9 bases. After removal of 4 bases from V and 2 bases from J, the junction contained 7 bases not matched to a gene. This CDR3 has 16 residues. In germline, CDR1 is PRHDT, CDR2 FYEKMQ (reference sequence). The CDR3 loop is CASSSRLAGVTDTQYF. The CDR3 bases are TGTGCCAGCAGCTCCCGCTTAGCGGGAGTCACAGATACGCAGTATTTT.

The CDR3 protein is CASSPAGTASSYEQYF. The DNA of the CDR3 is TGTGCCAGCAGCCCGGCTGGGACAGCGAGCTCCTACGAGCAGTACTTC. The V call is TRBV11-2, the J call TRBJ2-7; 7 bases line up with TRBD1. With 5 bases clipped from V and 0 bases from J, the junction kept 10 bases outside the gene matches. Germline loops: CDR1 SGHAT, CDR2 FQNNGV. There are 16 residues in the CDR3.